One T cell receptor beta chain is described in this entry. Its matching antigen is unknown. PCR employed 60 Vbeta and 13 Jbeta primers. Profiling relied on immunoSEQ multiplex PCR, and the TCRdb table lists in-frame clones only, not all of them. This sample's clone table lists tens of thousands of clones. These data belong to a study of cytomegalovirus exposure and HLA in healthy donors. Study results and caveats: Presence/absence analyses rested on an assumption that sequencing depth was roughly uniform across donors.

The V segment lost 7 bases and the J segment 8 bases; nucleotides outside the gene matches: 10. CDR3 size: 14 residues. The V gene's germline CDR1 is LNHDA and CDR2 SQIVND (reference sequence). V is TRBV19 and J is TRBJ1-2; TRBD1 matches 10 bases. Sequencing input: PBMCs. This sequence was found in a male donor in good health and CMV-seronegative. CDR3 sequence (DNA): TGTGCCAGTACCCTGACAGGGGGCGCGGGGGGCTACACCTTC. Translating it yields CASTLTGGAGGYTF.